The sequence of this T cell receptor beta chain was determined in a study of blood T cells in healthy people across ages. Per-sample yields of isolated PBMCs were at least 6 million. The amount of total RNA extracted per sample was at least 5.5 micrograms. PCR was performed a second time for about 7 to 12 cycles using a sample-barcoded 5' primer and a J-beta primer mix. TCRdb reanalysed the 5' RACE reads using MiXCR and keeps one entry per CDR3 protein. The table shows roughly 1.4 million distinct CDR3 sequences, with roughly 59% occurring only once. Points on this clonotype: Its antigen is undetermined.

CDR3 size: 14 residues. CDR1 and CDR2 from the germline V gene are SNHLY and FYNNEI. J was trimmed by 4 bases and V by 1 base; bases with no gene match: 2. Study-level points and caveats: More naive CD4+ cells and higher diversity were found in long-lived than in aged donors.

This receptor was taken from a man aged 18-30 years in good health. The specimen sequenced was blood. The chain uses TRBV2 and TRBJ2-3; 7 positions agree with TRBD2. The CDR3 is CASSEGTRADTQYF. The CDR3 nucleotides are TGTGCCAGCAGTGAAGGGACTAGAGCAGATACGCAGTATTTT. The variable domain in full, with the rest retrieved from reference TRBV2 and TRBJ2-3, is EPEVTQTPSHQVTQMGQEVILRCVPISNHLYFYWYRQILGQKVEFLVSFYNNEISEKSEIFDDQFSVERPDGSNFTLKIRSTKLEDSAMYFCASSEGTRADTQYFGPGTRLTVL.